Sequencing of this T cell receptor (beta chain) was carried out in a study of T cells after yellow fever vaccination. Notes on the study in general: Relatively few clonotypes were ones that appeared in both CD4 and CD8 compartments. A secondary response was less intense yet reached its peak sooner, at day 5 versus 15. Most primary-vaccination clones recurred post-booster (roughly 96% CD4, around 88% CD8).

Conversion of TCR transcripts into cDNA relied on 5'RACE template switching, which added a universal primer site and UMIs. TCRdb ran MiXCR on the 5' RACE reads and lists one entry per CDR3 protein. The sample contains 100,000 or so distinct CDR3 sequences, 8.9% of which appear only once. This clonotype showed up just a few times. The V segment lost 5 bases and the J segment 4 bases; nucleotides outside the gene matches: 11. There are 15 residues in the CDR3. CDR1 SEHNR and CDR2 FQNEAQ come from the germline V gene (reference sequence). The rearrangement uses TRBV7-9 and TRBJ2-7; 7 bases align to TRBD1. The receptor's source is a man aged 18 to 30 who received the YFV17D yellow fever vaccine. The source material was CD8+ T cells not binding an NS4B(214-222) dextramer, sorted from PBMCs, sampled roughly 15 days after the first yellow fever vaccination. The CDR3 DNA follows: TGTGCCAGCAGCGCCCGGACAGGAAGCACTTACGAGCAGTACTTC. This encodes CASSARTGSTYEQYF.